This passage covers 11 T cell receptor beta chains from one sample sequenced in a study of T cell responses to AZD1222 COVID-19 vaccine. Generated by immunoSEQ multiplex PCR, the TCRdb table keeps only in-frame clones and is missing some. The table has roughly 76,000 clones, approximately 90% seen once; the top ten hold about 2.5%. This material consisted of peripheral blood, taken on day 0 of AZD1222 vaccination. Receptors were obtained from an adult in good health.

This clone was recorded a few times. This chain connects TRBV28 to TRBJ1-2; D is undetermined. Germline CDR1 MDHEN, CDR2 SYDVKM. This CDR3 has 11 residues. V gave up 3 bases and J gave up 10 bases, with 9 bases separating them. CDR3 sequence: CASSLYSIYTF. CDR3 bases: TGTGCCAGCAGTTTGTACAGTATCTACACCTTC.

This clone was seen only once. This sequence joins TRBV5-1 and TRBJ1-3; D remains unclear. CDR3 length: 16 amino acids. From germline, CDR1 is SGHRS and CDR2 YFSETQ. V lost 0 bases and J lost 4, with 14 bases in between. In DNA, the CDR3 is TGCGCCAGCAGCTTGGAAGGTTGGGTTTTGGGAAACACCATATATTTT. Its protein product is CASSLEGWVLGNTIYF.

This clone was seen a single time. CDR3 residues: CASSTPTSTEAFF. The DNA of the CDR3 is TGTGCCAGCAGCACTCCGACGAGCACTGAAGCTTTCTTT. V usage is TRBV6-6 and J usage is TRBJ1-1, with unresolved D. The CDR3 is 13 residues long. Looked up from germline, CDR1 is MNHNY and CDR2 is SVGAGI (reference sequence). Trimming left V 6 bases short and J 4 bases short, with 12 bases between.

The gene calls are TRBV7-2 and TRBJ2-2; D might be TRBD2 (5 bases). CDR1 is SGHTA and CDR2 is FQGNSA in the germline V gene. V lost 4 bases to trimming and J lost 3 bases, with 18 bases between them. The CDR3 contains 17 residues. CDR3 in DNA: TGTGCCAGCAGCTCCAAAGCGGCGGGTACCCACACCGGGGAGCTGTTTTTT. Encoded protein: CASSSKAAGTHTGELFF.

As DNA, the CDR3 is TGCAGTGCTAGTTCTCCACATGGAAGCACTGAAGCTTTCTTT. Translated: CSASSPHGSTEAFF. The V gene is TRBV20-1, the J gene TRBJ1-1; D remains ambiguous. CDR1 and CDR2 from the germline V gene are DFQATT and SNEGSKA (reference sequence). V lost 3 bases, J lost 4 bases, and 15 bases lay in between. CDR3 size: 14 residues.

This chain connects TRBV29-1 to TRBJ1-6; 10 bases are a match to TRBD1. This CDR3 region has 14 residues. The germline V gene has CDR1 SQVTM and CDR2 ANQGSEA. Trimming at V came to 6 bases and at J to 7 bases, leaving 6 bases not matched to a gene. The CDR3 reads CSVAGQGENSPLHF. CDR3 nucleotide sequence: TGCAGCGTGGCAGGACAGGGGGAAAATTCACCCCTCCACTTT.

This chain connects TRBV27 to TRBJ2-7, with D uncertain. The CDR3 has 15 residues. Per the germline V gene, CDR1 is MNHEY and CDR2 is SMNVEV (reference sequence). Trimming stripped 6 bases from V and 0 bases from J, with 15 bases between. DNA of the CDR3: TGTGCCAGCAGCAGACTGAACCCGCTCTCCTACGAGCAGTACTTC. Its protein product is CASSRLNPLSYEQYF.

The chain combines TRBV30 with TRBJ1-4; D not certain. V lost 3 bases and J 11 bases, leaving 10 bases between the germline ends. The CDR3 spans 11 residues. Germline CDR1 and CDR2: GTSNPN and SVGIG (reference sequence). As DNA, the CDR3 is TGTGCCTGGAGGGTGGGCCCGAAACTGTTTTTT. It is translated as CAWRVGPKLFF.

The chain employs TRBV3-1 (or the pseudogene TRBV3-2) and TRBJ1-2; TRBD1 matches at 8 bases. After removal of 6 bases from V and 6 bases from J, the junction contained 6 bases not matched to a gene. Looked up from germline, CDR1 is LGHDT and CDR2 is YNNKEL (reference sequence). CDR3 length equals 13 residues. CDR3 sequence (DNA): TGTGCCAGCAGTCACAGGGGGGAAGATGGCTACACCTTC. This gives the protein CASSHRGEDGYTF.

The V and J genes are TRBV9 and TRBJ1-1, with D unresolved. V dropped 0 bases and J dropped 1 base, with 10 bases sitting between them. The germline CDR1 and CDR2 sequences are SGDLS and YYNGEE. The CDR3 consists of 15 residues. Here the CDR3 reads CASSVGDRPNTEAFF. CDR3 coding DNA: TGTGCCAGCAGCGTAGGCGATAGACCGAACACTGAAGCTTTCTTT.

The genes are TRBV5-1 and TRBJ1-2; 11 bases agree with TRBD1. The germline CDR1 and CDR2 sequences are SGHRS and YFSETQ. The junction had 6 bases not matched to a gene; V was cut back by 5 bases and J by 3 bases. CDR3 length: 15 amino acids. CDR3 amino acids: CASSPGTGGDYGYTF. The CDR3 region has the DNA TGCGCCAGCAGTCCCGGGACAGGGGGTGACTATGGCTACACCTTC.